This T cell receptor beta chain came from a study of blood T cell repertoires in COVID-19. Germline V gene data show CDR1 as KGHSH and CDR2 as LQKENI. The CDR3 totals 15 residues. V lost 3 bases to trimming and J lost 2 bases, with 13 bases between them. Only in-frame clones appear in the TCRdb table, and some are missing; sequencing was by immunoSEQ multiplex PCR. The sample includes roughly 90,000 clones, 90% seen only once; the top ten take roughly 1.5%. The chain carries TRBV18 and TRBJ2-5; TRBD2 is a possible D gene (7 bases). Sequencing was done on a sample of peripheral blood. The sequence derives from a human donor with active COVID-19. The donor label of this sample is uncertain. DNA for the CDR3: TGTGCCAGCTCACCGAAAAGGGGGGGTCAAGAGACCCAGTACTTC. It translates to CASSPKRGGQETQYF.